This T cell receptor beta chain was captured by sequencing in a study of control samples from healthy donors and cancer patients. This CDR3 is built from 12 residues. Clones were sequenced by immunoSEQ multiplex PCR, and TCRdb holds only the in-frame ones, with some missing. The sample records around 100,000 clones, almost 90% being singletons. Material for sequencing was blood. The genes are TRBV21-1 and TRBJ2-7; TRBD1 is taken as the D call from the table, unchecked against the DNA. TRBV21-1 represents a pseudogene. This clonotype was sampled from a man younger than 45 in good health. The CDR3 DNA sequence: TGTGCCAGCAGGCAGGTATTGTACGAGCAGTACTTC. This codes for CASRQVLYEQYF.